The clone carrying this T cell receptor (beta chain) was picked up many times. Its antigen is unidentified. The data were obtained in a study of tumor and adjacent non-tumor tissue in lung cancer. The wider study: Stage I to III disease affected roughly 10 men and about five women aged roughly 31 to 76.

RNA was extracted from bulk tissue without any cell sorting. Distant lung tissue was collected more than 3 cm away from the tumor edge. Donors were chemotherapy-naive, newly diagnosed lung cancer surgical patients in China, August–late 2014. Study outcomes and limitations: Top 100 clones took a larger repertoire share in normal lung. TCR diversity was significantly greater in tumor than normal lung tissue.

The CDR3 spans 15 residues. Germline loops: CDR1 MDHEN, CDR2 SYDVKM. V shed 2 bases and J shed 0 bases, with 9 bases lying between them. TCRbeta libraries were built with three rounds of nested PCR, modified from ARM-PCR. Using its own MiXCR run on the multiplex PCR reads, TCRdb lists one record per CDR3 protein. The data hold some 51,000 distinct CDR3 sequences, with 64% observed a single time. This chain links TRBV28 with TRBJ2-3; D gene uncertain. The receptor comes from a woman in her 70s with non-small cell lung cancer. The sequenced sample was distant non-tumor lung tissue. The CDR3 loop reads CASSLGLASTDTQYF. As DNA, the CDR3 is TGTGCCAGCAGTTTAGGCCTTGCGAGCACAGATACGCAGTATTTT.